The T cell receptor (beta chain) under discussion was sequenced for a study of Graves' ophthalmopathy and Graves' hyperthyroidism. About the study: Researchers obtained peripheral blood at initial diagnosis, before any treatment had begun.

The CDR3 totals 15 residues. Patients were excluded if they had other autoimmune diseases or uncontrolled infections, and likewise if pregnancy or lactation applied. Amplifying from RNA transcripts, the study obtained TCR beta CDR3 regions. HTBI-primed first-round RT-PCR preceded second-round multiplex PCR. TCRdb re-derived calls from the multiplex PCR reads in MiXCR, one entry per CDR3 protein. The table lists around 600,000 distinct CDR3 sequences, 35% to 45% of them singletons. This clonotype appeared a few times. One end of the junction does not line up with germline, which may come from a read error.

The chain employs TRBV12-3 or TRBV12-4 and TRBJ1-4; tentatively, D is TRBD1 (6 bases). The sample taken for sequencing was peripheral blood. This TCR came from an adult man with Graves' ophthalmopathy. The CDR3 loop reads CASSLEQGTSEKLFF. The CDR3 DNA reads TGTGCCAGCAGTTTAGAACAGGGAACTAGTGAAAAACTGTTTTTT.